This TCR beta chain is from a study of regulatory T cells in long-lasting Graves disease. Study-wide results and limits: The analysis examined peripheral blood only and excluded thyroid tissue.

The time point here: newly diagnosed GD, antithyroid drugs for less than 3 months. Construction of the TCR library relied on RNA isolated from PBMCs. This clonotype was seen many times. The antigen is unknown. Investigators prepared the TCR beta libraries by applying iRepertoire HTBI primers and Arm-PCR of CDR3 regions. TCRdb reanalysed the multiplex PCR reads using MiXCR and keeps one entry per CDR3 protein. Of about 560,000 distinct CDR3 sequences detected, about 16% appear once; the ten largest clones hold around 11%. The same data also went into a second study, on T cells in Graves' hyperthyroidism and ophthalmopathy. As that report states: Newly diagnosed patients aged 18 to 65 had hyperthyroidism of under 2 months' duration. Each diagnosis was grounded in clinical symptoms, serum thyroxine and TRAb, thyroid ultrasound, and orbital computed tomography.

This receptor was taken from a man between 18 and 29 years old with Graves disease. The sample was peripheral blood mononuclear cells (PBMCs), taken at new diagnosis, from a patient treated with antithyroid drugs.

The CDR3 DNA follows: TGCGCCAGCAGCTTGGCGCCGTTGGGAACTGGGGCCAACGTCCTGACTTTC. Translated: CASSLAPLGTGANVLTF. The V gene is TRBV5-1, the J gene TRBJ2-6, with unresolved D. Germline V gene sequence: CDR1 SGHRS, CDR2 YFSETQ. The CDR3 contains 17 residues. With 0 bases removed from V and 2 bases from J, the gap between germline ends came to 12 bases.